This T cell receptor (beta chain) is drawn from a study of blood T cell repertoires in COVID-19. V was clipped by 6 bases and J by 7 bases; unmatched bases: 6. CDR1 is SNHLY, CDR2 FYNNEI, per germline. The CDR3 has 13 amino acids. This clone was observed a handful of times. Original methodology: Amplification from reference gene primers served as the basis for estimated nucleated cell counts. Data came from immunoSEQ multiplex PCR; TCRdb stores just in-frame clones and leaves some out. That table gives V, J and clone size, and the DNA gave D and trimming. The profile shows a few hundred thousand clones, roughly 85% of them singletons.

Input material: PBMCs or T cells enriched from blood (not recorded which). The origin of this receptor is a man in his forties who had been exposed to COVID-19. The rearrangement uses TRBV2 and TRBJ1-2, with 9 bases aligning to TRBD1. Here the CDR3 reads CASRGDREAGYTF. As DNA, the CDR3 is TGTGCCAGCAGGGGGGACAGGGAGGCTGGCTACACCTTC.